This TCR beta chain comes out of a study of blood T cells in healthy people across ages. The CDR3 runs 19 residues. V lost 5 bases and J lost 1; bases outside the gene matches: 13. Then a second PCR, running roughly 6 to 12 cycles, was carried out with a sample-barcoded 5' primer and a J-beta primer mix. TCRdb recomputed calls from the 5' RACE reads with MiXCR, one row per CDR3 protein. The sample yields 1.5 million to 2 million distinct CDR3 sequences, 28% seen once. The sequencing input was blood. The receptor comes from a woman aged 30 to 39 in good health. This sequence joins TRBV12-3 or TRBV12-4 and TRBJ2-6; 8 nucleotides line up with TRBD1. CDR3 residues: CASSPDKTGDLSGANVLTF. The DNA for the CDR3 is TGTGCCAGCAGTCCCGACAAGACAGGGGACCTATCTGGGGCCAACGTCCTGACTTTC.